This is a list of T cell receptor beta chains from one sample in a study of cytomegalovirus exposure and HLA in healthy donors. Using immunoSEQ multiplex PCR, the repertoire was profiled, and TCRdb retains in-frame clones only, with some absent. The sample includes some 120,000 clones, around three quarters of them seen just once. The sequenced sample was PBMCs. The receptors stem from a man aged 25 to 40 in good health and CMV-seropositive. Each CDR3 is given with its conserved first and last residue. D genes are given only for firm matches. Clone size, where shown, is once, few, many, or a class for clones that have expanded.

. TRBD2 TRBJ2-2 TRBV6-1 TGTGCCAGCAGGCTAGCGGGGGCGGTCGGGGAGCTGTTTTTT CASRLAGAVGELFF
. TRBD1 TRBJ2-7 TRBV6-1 TGTGCCAGCAGTGGCGGGACAGGGTTCTCCTACGAGCAGTACTTC CASSGGTGFSYEQYF
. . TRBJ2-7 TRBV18 TGTGCCAGCTCACCACCGAGCAGGGGGGCCTACGAGCAGTACTTC CASSPPSRGAYEQYF
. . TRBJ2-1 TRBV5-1 TGCGCCAGCAGCTTGTCGGTAGTCACTAATGAGCAGTTCTTC CASSLSVVTNEQFF
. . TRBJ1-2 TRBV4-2 TGTGCCAGCAGCCAAGCAGAGAGTTACAGCAACTATGGCTACACCTTC CASSQAESYSNYGYTF
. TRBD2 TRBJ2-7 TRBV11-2 TGTGCCAGCAGCTTACGGCCGGGAGGGTGGCAGTACTTC CASSLRPGGWQYF
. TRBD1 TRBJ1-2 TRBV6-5 TGTGCCAGCAGTCCCCGGGACAGGGACGGCTACACCTTC CASSPRDRDGYTF
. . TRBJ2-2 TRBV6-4 TGTGCCAGTCCGGACAGAAACACCGGGGAGCTGTTTTTT CASPDRNTGELFF
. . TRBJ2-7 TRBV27 TGTGCCAGCAGGGGAGGAGGTGGGGAGCAGTACTTC CASRGGGGEQYF
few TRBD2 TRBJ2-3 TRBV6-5 TGTGCCAGCAGCTACGGACTAGCGACAGATACGCAGTATTTT CASSYGLATDTQYF